Listed here are 8 T cell receptor beta chains from one sample, sequenced in a study of T cells after yellow fever vaccination (dated by TCRdb to between 2018 and 2021). Libraries came from 5' RACE. The data were produced on an Illumina HiSeq 2500. The public sequencing data were trimmed at Q25 with fastp and processed into clonotypes with MiXCR by TCRdb, which kept only in-frame beta chains. When rows share a CDR3 protein, they turn into one entry using the most common DNA and genes. This sample lists 610,000 or so distinct CDR3 sequences; roughly an eighth were detected once. The ten most abundant clones make up more than 12% of the sample. The treatment or condition label, read with the paper, signifies: live attenuated yellow fever vaccine strain. The sample consisted of PBMCs, taken on the day of the yellow fever booster vaccination. These receptors were obtained from a man aged 25 to 40 who received the YFV17D yellow fever vaccine.

There are a few counts of this clonotype. This chain links TRBV5-1 with TRBJ2-1; 8 nucleotides match TRBD2. The CDR3 extends over 17 amino acids. CDR1 and CDR2 from the germline V gene are SGHRS and YFSETQ. Unmatched junction bases numbered 12, after V lost 7 bases and J lost 0 bases. CDR3 loop: CASSPGGSRSSYNEQFF. CDR3 nucleotide sequence: TGCGCCAGCTCGCCGGGAGGGTCCCGTAGCTCCTACAATGAGCAGTTCTTC.

This chain links TRBV24-1 with TRBJ2-1, with 13 bases matching TRBD2. CDR3 length equals 15 residues. Germline trimming cut 3 bases from V and 8 bases from J; bases unmatched to any gene: 3. Germline CDR1 KGHDR, CDR2 SFDVKD. CDR3 residues: CATSDRTSGRHEQFF. The CDR3 region has the DNA TGTGCCACCAGTGATCGGACTAGCGGGAGACATGAGCAGTTCTTC.

This clonotype was observed at least ten times. The chain recombines TRBV5-6 with TRBJ2-1, with 10 nucleotides matching TRBD2. Germline V gives CDR1 SGHDT, CDR2 YYEEEE. The length of the CDR3 is 16 residues. After removal of 0 bases from V and 6 bases from J, the junction contained 6 bases not matched to a gene. The CDR3 protein is CASSLDVLAGVNEQFF. The DNA of the CDR3 is TGTGCCAGCAGCTTGGACGTGCTAGCGGGAGTCAATGAGCAGTTCTTC.

The chain has TRBV5-5 and TRBJ2-1; 12 bases are shared with TRBD2. The CDR3 contains 18 residues. The germline V gene has CDR1 SGHKS and CDR2 YYEKEE (reference sequence). Germline trimming cut 4 bases from V and 4 bases from J; bases unmatched to any gene: 12. CDR3 loop: CASSNRLAGVVDYNEQFF. The CDR3 DNA sequence: TGTGCCAGCAGCAACCGACTAGCGGGGGTCGTGGATTACAATGAGCAGTTCTTC.

This clonotype has only a few counts. This chain connects TRBV20-1 to TRBJ2-1; 11 bases are a match to TRBD2. The germline V gene encodes CDR1 DFQATT and CDR2 SNEGSKA (reference sequence). The junction had 1 base not matched to a gene; V was cut back by 5 bases and J by 4 bases. The CDR3 length is 13 residues. CDR3 in DNA: TGCAGTGCTGGGACTAGCGGATACAATGAGCAGTTCTTC. Its translation is CSAGTSGYNEQFF.

This clonotype was observed a handful of times. The CDR3: CASSEVFLGGSNEKLFF. For the CDR3, the DNA is TGTGCCAGCAGTGAAGTATTTTTGGGGGGGTCGAATGAAAAACTGTTTTTT. The chain links TRBV6-1 to TRBJ1-4; the D gene is possibly TRBD1 (5 bases). V was pared by 1 base and J by 5 bases, with 17 bases between. Germline assignment: CDR1 MNHNS and CDR2 SASEGT. The CDR3 covers 17 residues.

This clonotype was recorded a few times. V gene TRBV4-3 combines with J gene TRBJ2-7; 7 positions agree with TRBD2. With V trimmed by 1 base and J by 2 bases, 5 bases remained unmatched. Germline CDR1 reads LGHNA; CDR2 reads YSLEER. This CDR3 spans 15 amino acids. The CDR3 is CASSQVSGVTYEQYF. CDR3 nucleotide sequence: TGCGCCAGCAGCCAAGTGAGCGGGGTTACCTACGAGCAGTACTTC.

The genes are TRBV5-5 and TRBJ2-7; possibly TRBD1 for D (5 bases). Trimming stripped 0 bases from V and 3 bases from J, with 7 bases between. CDR1 and CDR2 from the germline V gene are SGHKS and YYEKEE (reference sequence). The CDR3 sequence is 13 residues long. CDR3 loop: CASSLEGIYEQYF. CDR3 nucleotides: TGTGCCAGCAGCTTGGAGGGGATCTACGAGCAGTACTTC.